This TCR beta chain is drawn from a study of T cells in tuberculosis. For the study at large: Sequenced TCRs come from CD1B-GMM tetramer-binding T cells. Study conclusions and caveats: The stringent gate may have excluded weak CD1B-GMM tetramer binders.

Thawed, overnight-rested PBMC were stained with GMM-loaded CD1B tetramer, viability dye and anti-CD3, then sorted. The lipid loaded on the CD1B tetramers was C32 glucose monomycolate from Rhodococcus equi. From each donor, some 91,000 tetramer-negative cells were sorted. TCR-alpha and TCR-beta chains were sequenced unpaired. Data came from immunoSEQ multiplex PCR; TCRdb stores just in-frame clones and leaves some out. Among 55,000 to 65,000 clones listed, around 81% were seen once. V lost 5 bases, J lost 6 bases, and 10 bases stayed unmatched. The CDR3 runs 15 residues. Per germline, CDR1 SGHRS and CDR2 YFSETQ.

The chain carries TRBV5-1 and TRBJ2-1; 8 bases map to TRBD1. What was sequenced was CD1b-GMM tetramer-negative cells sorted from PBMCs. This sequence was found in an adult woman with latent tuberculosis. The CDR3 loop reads CASRPGGDRPNEQFF. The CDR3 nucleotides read TGCGCCAGCAGGCCAGGGGGCGATCGACCCAATGAGCAGTTCTTC.